The rows below give T cell receptor beta chains drawn from one sample of a study of shared clonotypes between healthy human individuals. TCRdb's copy holds only in-frame clones and misses some; the assay was immunoSEQ multiplex PCR. The sample lists about 490,000 clones; 65% to 85% were seen once. The sample consisted of PBMCs. These TCRs come from a woman aged 40 to 55 in good health. Some clones in this sample may be carry-over from other donors' samples. Each CDR3 is given without its conserved first and last residue. Not every row has a clone size; where given, it reads once, few, many or a size class.

>TRBV19|TRBJ2-1|-
ASSIGGGEQF
>TRBV7-2|TRBJ2-3|-
ASSTVGSTDTQY
>TRBV9|TRBJ2-3|-
ASSVADTESTDTQY
>TRBV27|TRBJ2-1|-
ASRLRGLSRSSGSLYTGEQF
>TRBV25-1|TRBJ1-2|-
ASSENTGSYT
>TRBV4-3|TRBJ2-2|-
ASSLVTYASTGELF
>TRBV5-1|TRBJ2-1|-
ASSVTSGEYNEQF
>TRBV14|TRBJ2-1|-
ASSQMGTSGEAQF
>TRBV2|TRBJ2-2|-
ASSPRGMNTGELF
>TRBV5-1|TRBJ1-2|-
ASSPTVQGGSNYGYT
>TRBV4-1|TRBJ2-1|-
ASSRAGGLYNEQF
>TRBV7-6|TRBJ2-7|-
ASSLVGDSFYEQY
>TRBV10-3|TRBJ1-4|-
AISRNSDTNEKLF
>TRBV9|TRBJ2-3|-
ASSALRDTQY
>TRBV5-1|TRBJ2-1|-
ASSLSTYNEQF
>TRBV10-2|TRBJ2-1|-
ASNPFGQFNEQF
>TRBV6-5|TRBJ1-1|-
ASSFRREGTEAF
>TRBV9|TRBJ1-1|few
ASSVEVSWSTEAF
>TRBV5-6|TRBJ2-1|-
ASSLGLAGGSYNEQF
>TRBV6-5|TRBJ1-3|-
ASSYSSGGNTIY
>TRBV29-1|TRBJ1-1|-
SVWAGRNTEAF
>TRBV7-7|TRBJ2-2|-
ASSLTGTYGTGELF
>TRBV7-2|TRBJ2-7|-
ASSLFSWGRDYEQY
>TRBV18|TRBJ2-5|-
ASSPRVGQETQY
>TRBV30|TRBJ2-1|-
AWRKGQNYNEQF
>TRBV10-3|TRBJ1-2|-
AIREQPGQGSLNGYT